This T cell receptor (beta chain) is from a study of chronic HIV infection and antiretroviral therapy. Germline-derived CDR1 and CDR2 are MNHNS and SASEGT. This CDR3 has 15 residues. Trimming cost V 5 bases and J 1 base, with 15 bases left between them. By frequency in the sample, this clonotype is medium-sized. TCRdb itself ran the 5' RACE reads through MiXCR, one entry per CDR3 protein. The table lists some 38,000 distinct CDR3 sequences, 7% to 10% of them singletons. The chain joins TRBV6-1 to TRBJ2-7, with D perhaps TRBD1 or TRBD2 (5 bases each). The sequencing sample was made of peripheral blood. The TCR comes from an adult who had HIV and had not received antiretroviral therapy, or was an uninfected healthy control (not recorded which). CDR3 amino acids: CASSPRDGTSYEQYF. CDR3 sequence (DNA): TGTGCCAGCAGTCCCCGGGACGGAACTTCCTACGAGCAGTACTTC.